Below, one T cell receptor beta chain is given with its context. This clone was seen only once. Its cognate antigen has yet to be identified. It has no much larger one-base neighbor in the sample; base qualities were not kept. The data originate from a study of cytomegalovirus exposure and HLA in healthy donors (dated by TCRdb to 2015 to 2018). For context, the study as a whole: An earlier analysis of roughly 500 of the donors reported more than 250 Gb of sequence data and 100 million to 140 million unique TCR beta sequences from about 180 million T cells. About 320 gigabases of sequencing data and roughly 90 million unique TCR sequences were included in an early release covering several hundred HLA-typed donors. Among the roughly 390 genotyped donors, around 81% belonged to the genetic ancestry cluster associated with self-reported Caucasian donors. The study aimed to test whether signatures of past pathogen exposure could be identified by cataloging public T cell receptors. The study profiled the T cell repertoires of around 700 subjects by immunosequencing and related them to cytomegalovirus serostatus. In addition to the first cohort of 500 to 850 subjects, a separate validation cohort of around 110 different subjects was used. To predict cytomegalovirus infection status, the study combined high-throughput TCR immunosequencing, statistical association of individual TCRs with disease status, and machine learning. In a later analysis, previously published TCR beta repertoires from fewer than 750 donors were re-analyzed and high-resolution HLA genotyping was added so that TCR occurrence patterns could be studied. Rather than using new phenotypic data, the later analysis identified candidate immune exposures from TCR beta sequences and from how often those sequences occurred across donors. An earlier analysis of fewer than 750 of the donors used high-throughput TCR beta sequencing to judge whether each TCR beta V gene segment behaved as functional or pseudogenic. Donor age, sex, ethnicity and CMV serostatus were collected together with the repertoire data. In a later genetic analysis, genome-wide SNP genotypes for about 55% of the roughly 700 donors were used, and that subset was treated as a discovery cohort. Every discovery cohort repertoire had been produced on one sequencing platform. Both class I and class II loci were covered by HLA typing, at four-digit resolution. The number of typed donors differed by locus: 629-630 for A, B, C, DRB1 and DQB1; approximately 530 for DQA1; approximately 600 for DPA1; and 400 to 480 for DPB1. About five DR-DQ haplotypes were handled as single units for association and clustering because linkage in the cohort was strong. On average, 235,054 unique TCR beta nucleotide sequences were sequenced per donor among 350 to 400 genotyped donors of the cohort, with roughly 18% of those sequences being non-productive.

The cohort was made up of roughly 670 healthy bone marrow donors. At the time of sampling, every cohort member was nominally healthy, though immune exposures that went unrecorded were likely present. The donor was CMV seronegative and belonged to the group of 352 seronegative cohort members. Every donor gave a peripheral blood sample, and the peripheral blood mononuclear cells from that sample were used for TCR beta sequencing. Genomic DNA was extracted from the blood cell samples with the Qiagen DNeasy Blood Extraction Kit. V is pruned by 1 base and J by 4 bases, leaving 4 bases of the junction without a gene match. The CDR3 measures 14 amino acids from cysteine to phenylalanine. Just the 42-base CDR3 DNA is kept, in frame starting at base 1. The germline V gene (reference sequence) yields LNHNV for CDR1 and YYDKDF for CDR2. Library preparation employed the immunoSEQ multiplex PCR assay. A mixture of 60 forward primers for TCR Vbeta segments and 13 reverse primers for TCR Jbeta segments was used in the multiplex PCR. A multiplex PCR assay on genomic DNA amplified the CDR3 region of rearranged TCR beta genes. On the Illumina HiSeq System, the amplified TCR beta libraries were sequenced as 87-base-pair reads. The paper's data handling went like this. In a later analysis, some 80 million unique TCR beta chains were counted across the 500 to 850 repertoires, and some 10 million of these chains were shared by at least two donors. A nearest-neighbor algorithm error-corrected the raw reads and collapsed the reads into unique sequences, merging closely related sequences to remove PCR and sequencing errors. CDR3 sequences were aligned to IMGT reference sequences to assign V, D and J gene segments. For a sequence to be retained, a match of at least six nucleotides was required to both a V gene segment and a J gene segment. Rearrangements were classified as productive when the CDR3 lacked stop codons and remained in frame with V and J, and all other rearrangements were classified as non-productive. Following IMGT convention, CDR3 was defined as the stretch from the second conserved V-encoded cysteine to the conserved J-encoded phenylalanine. In an earlier analysis of approximately 590 of the donors, sequences lacking an unambiguous match to a single V gene segment were excluded. An earlier analysis of a few hundred of the donors called V segments functional above 56.7% productive rearrangements and segregating when the between-donor standard deviation exceeded 5%. A statistical classification framework was built to diagnose cytomegalovirus status from the catalog of TCR beta chain sequences. In a later analysis, V and J genes were assigned by comparing TCR nucleotide sequences against IMGT/GENE-DB human TR gene sequences. The TCRdist pipeline was used in a later analysis to assign CDR3 sequences and most-parsimonious VDJ recombination scenarios. In a later analysis, each TCR beta chain was defined by its CDR3 amino acid sequence together with its V-gene family, and reads lacking a unique V-gene family were excluded. As a way to deal with suspected cross-contamination and a sequencing artifact, a later analysis dropped hundreds of nucleotide sequences that were highly shared and had low generation probability. In a later analysis, a clonal expansion index for each public chain was calculated from normalized within-repertoire ranks of inferred template counts. In a later analysis, generation probabilities were computed with a VDJ recombination model fitted to out-of-frame rearrangements, and the resulting probabilities were checked against IGoR. In a later analysis, TCR-TCR, TCR-HLA and TCR-CMV co-occurrence was scored with hypergeometric tests, and a repertoire-size bias correction was applied to TCR pairs. To estimate false discovery rates, a later analysis permuted the HLA or CMV assignments 20 times. In a later analysis, co-occurring TCRs were grouped with DBSCAN, and TCRdist sequence similarity was added when clustering was performed within HLA-allele-positive subsets. Co-occurrence clustering excluded repertoires with fewer than 30,000 or more than 120,000 public chains, plus five with anomalous nucleotide sharing. Here the immuneACCESS table is served through TCRdb, limited to in-frame sequences with V and J called. Missing clones are a known gap in these copies; in checked studies unresolved V genes cover under half, and the rest lacks a known reason. V, J and clone size are taken as reported in that table, and D and trimming were inferred from the DNA itself. This sample gives some 130,000 clones in total; about 74% of them show up just once. Roughly 7.2% of the sample comes from the top ten.

Study-wide conclusions, independent of this receptor: In a later analysis, about 17,000 TCR beta sequences were associated with specific HLA alleles at a false discovery rate of 0.05. A total of 150 to 200 TCR beta chains were listed by the study as associated with cytomegalovirus. The presence/absence analyses assumed that sequencing depth was roughly uniform across donors, and that assumption may not be true. According to a later analysis, TCR association rates differed among HLA loci, with DRB1 alleles showing the most associated TCRs and HLA-C alleles showing the fewest. A further reported finding was that TCR beta sequences accurately predicted the HLA-A and HLA-B alleles for most subjects in the first cohort. This cohort had only TCR beta chains sequenced, and the lack of alpha or paired-chain data limited which features could be detected. An association between a missense DCLRE1C variant and V-gene and J-gene trimming of TCR beta chains was found in a later genetic analysis and replicated in an independent cohort. HLA typing was unavailable for some donors at each locus, so association tests used only the typed subset. The earlier analysis of about 600 of the donors excluded some 16 rarely observed V segments, including chromosome 9 orphons, because counts were too low. In a later analysis, several top co-occurrence clusters were reported to appear linked to parvovirus B19, influenza, CMV and Epstein-Barr virus. In both the original and validation cohorts, the classifier was reported to diagnose cytomegalovirus status with high specificity and sensitivity. Linkage disequilibrium might explain the correlated functional status among segregating V segments, but an unknown experimental factor could not be ruled out. It was suggested by the authors that the approach could potentially be generalized to other disease states and immunological phenotypes. In vitro tests confirmed that a few of the cytomegalovirus-associated TCR beta chains recognize cytomegalovirus antigens. Immune exposure information for the cohort was limited to CMV serostatus. Strong co-occurrence of HLA alleles, especially DR and DQ, made assigning TCR associations to individual alleles difficult. Compared with equally common non-associated chains, HLA-associated TCR beta chains in a later analysis were more clonally expanded and had lower generation probabilities. A group of highly shared sequence variants was considered likely to be a technical artifact of the sequencing pipeline. The 87-base-pair reads could not distinguish some IMGT-functional V segments, including TRBV6-2 and TRBV6-3, so those segments were excluded. Most TCR sequences were observed very rarely across donors, whereas some public TCRs were present in many individuals. In a later genetic analysis, fewer N-insertions in productive TCRs were reported among donors in an Asian-associated ancestry cluster than the roughly 700-donor mean. In an earlier analysis of approximately 600 of the donors, most TCR beta V segments were observed in productive rearrangements about 90% or about 30% of the time, broadly matching IMGT annotations. A later analysis found that most CMV-associated TCR beta chains appeared HLA-restricted, with HLA associations seemingly driven largely by CMV exposure.

The sequence came from a male donor in good health and CMV-seronegative. The source material was PBMCs. Rearrangement joined TRBV15 to TRBJ2-7, with 7 central nucleotides matching TRBD1. In nucleotides, the sequence is TGTGCCACCAGCAGAGTGGGCAGGGGGTACGAGCAGTACTTC. Protein translation: CATSRVGRGYEQYF.